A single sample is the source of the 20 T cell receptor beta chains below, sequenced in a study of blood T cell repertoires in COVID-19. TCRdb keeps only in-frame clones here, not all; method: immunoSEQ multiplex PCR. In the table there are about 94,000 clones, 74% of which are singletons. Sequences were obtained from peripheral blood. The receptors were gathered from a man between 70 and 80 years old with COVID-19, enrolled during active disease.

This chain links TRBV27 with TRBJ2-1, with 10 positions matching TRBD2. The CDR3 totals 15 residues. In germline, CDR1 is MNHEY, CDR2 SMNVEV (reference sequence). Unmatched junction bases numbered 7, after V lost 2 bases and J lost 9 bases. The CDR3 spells CASSLTRTSGIEQFF. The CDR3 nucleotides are TGTGCCAGCAGTTTAACTAGGACTAGCGGAATTGAGCAGTTCTTC.

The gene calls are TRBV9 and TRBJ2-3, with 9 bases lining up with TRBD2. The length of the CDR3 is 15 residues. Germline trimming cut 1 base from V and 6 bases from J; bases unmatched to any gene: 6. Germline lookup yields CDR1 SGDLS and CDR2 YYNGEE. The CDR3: CASSVLSGRTDTQYF. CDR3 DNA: TGTGCCAGCAGCGTATTGAGCGGGAGGACCGATACGCAGTATTTT.

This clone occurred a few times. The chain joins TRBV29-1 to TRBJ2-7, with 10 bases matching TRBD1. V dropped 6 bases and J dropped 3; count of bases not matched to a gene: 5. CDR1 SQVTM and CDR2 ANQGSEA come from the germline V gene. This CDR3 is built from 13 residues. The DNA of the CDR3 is TGCAGCGTCCATTGGACAGGGGGCTACGAGCAGTACTTC. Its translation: CSVHWTGGYEQYF.

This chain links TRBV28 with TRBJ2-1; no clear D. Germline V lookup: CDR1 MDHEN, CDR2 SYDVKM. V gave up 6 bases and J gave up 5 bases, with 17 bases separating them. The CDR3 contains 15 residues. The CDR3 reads CASRSAGLGNNEQFF. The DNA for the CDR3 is TGTGCCAGCAGAAGCGCCGGGTTAGGCAACAATGAGCAGTTCTTC.

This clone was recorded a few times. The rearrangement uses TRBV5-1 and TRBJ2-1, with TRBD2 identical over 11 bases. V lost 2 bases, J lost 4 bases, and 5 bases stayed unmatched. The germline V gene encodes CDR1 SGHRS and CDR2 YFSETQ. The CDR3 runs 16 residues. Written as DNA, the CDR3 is TGCGCCAGCAGCTTCCCCGGGACTAGCGGATACAATGAGCAGTTCTTC. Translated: CASSFPGTSGYNEQFF.

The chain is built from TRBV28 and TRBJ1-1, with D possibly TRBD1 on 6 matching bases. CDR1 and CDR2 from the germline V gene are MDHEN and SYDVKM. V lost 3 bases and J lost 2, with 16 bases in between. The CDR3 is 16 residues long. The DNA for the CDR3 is TGTGCCAGCAGTTTGGGGGGGGCGCGTGGTAACACTGAAGCTTTCTTT. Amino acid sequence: CASSLGGARGNTEAFF.

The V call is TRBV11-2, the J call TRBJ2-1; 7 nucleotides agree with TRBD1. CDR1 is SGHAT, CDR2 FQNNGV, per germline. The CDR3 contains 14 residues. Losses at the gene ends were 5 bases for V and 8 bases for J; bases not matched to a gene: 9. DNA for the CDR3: TGTGCCAGCAGCCCGACCAGGGGGTCCGATGAGCAGTTCTTC. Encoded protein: CASSPTRGSDEQFF.

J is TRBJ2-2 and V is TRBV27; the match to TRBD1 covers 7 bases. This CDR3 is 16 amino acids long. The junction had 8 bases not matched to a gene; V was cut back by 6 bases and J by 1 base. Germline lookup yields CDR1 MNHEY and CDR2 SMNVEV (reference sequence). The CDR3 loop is CASRAQTGLNTGELFF. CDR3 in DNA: TGTGCCAGCAGGGCCCAGACAGGGCTGAACACCGGGGAGCTGTTTTTT.

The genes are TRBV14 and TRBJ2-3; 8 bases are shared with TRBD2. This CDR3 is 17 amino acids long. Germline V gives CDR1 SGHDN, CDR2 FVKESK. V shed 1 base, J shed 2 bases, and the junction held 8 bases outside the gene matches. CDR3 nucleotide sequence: TGTGCCAGCAGCCAAGGAGGGATAGCGGGGCCCACAGATACGCAGTATTTT. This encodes CASSQGGIAGPTDTQYF.

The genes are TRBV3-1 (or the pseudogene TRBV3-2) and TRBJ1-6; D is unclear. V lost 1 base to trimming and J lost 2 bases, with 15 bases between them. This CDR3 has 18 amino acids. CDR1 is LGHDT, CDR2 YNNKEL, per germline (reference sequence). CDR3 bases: TGTGCCAGCAGCCAAGTGGCCGGGGTTGGCACCTATAATTCACCCCTCCACTTT. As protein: CASSQVAGVGTYNSPLHF.

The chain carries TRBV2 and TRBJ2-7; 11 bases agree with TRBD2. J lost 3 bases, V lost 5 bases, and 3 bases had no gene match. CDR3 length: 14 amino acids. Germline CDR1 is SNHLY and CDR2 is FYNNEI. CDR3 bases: TGTGCCAGCAGTCTACTAGCGGGAGTCTACGAGCAGTACTTC. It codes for CASSLLAGVYEQYF.

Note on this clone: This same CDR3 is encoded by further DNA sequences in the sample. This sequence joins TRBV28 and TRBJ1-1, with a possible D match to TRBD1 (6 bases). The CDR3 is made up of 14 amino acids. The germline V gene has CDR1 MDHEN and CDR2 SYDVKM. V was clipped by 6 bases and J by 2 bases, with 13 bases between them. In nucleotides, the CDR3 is TGTGCCAGCAGCTTCGGGGGGCTCAACACTGAAGCTTTCTTT. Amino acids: CASSFGGLNTEAFF.

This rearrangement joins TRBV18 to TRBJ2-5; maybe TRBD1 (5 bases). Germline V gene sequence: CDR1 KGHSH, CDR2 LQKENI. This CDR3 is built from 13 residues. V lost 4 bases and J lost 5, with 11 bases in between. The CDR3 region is CASSRQGSETQYF. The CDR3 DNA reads TGTGCCAGCTCACGTCAGGGTTCGGAGACCCAGTACTTC.

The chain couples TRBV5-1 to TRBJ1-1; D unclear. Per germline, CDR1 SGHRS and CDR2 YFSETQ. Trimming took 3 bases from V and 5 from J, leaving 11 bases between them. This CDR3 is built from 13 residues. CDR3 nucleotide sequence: TGCGCCAGCAGCTCACACAGTGGTACTGAAGCTTTCTTT. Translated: CASSSHSGTEAFF.

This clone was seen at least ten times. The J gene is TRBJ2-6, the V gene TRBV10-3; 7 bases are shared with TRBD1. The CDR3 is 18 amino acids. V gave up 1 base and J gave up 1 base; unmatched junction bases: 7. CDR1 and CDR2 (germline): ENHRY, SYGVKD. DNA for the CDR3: TGTGCCATCAGTGAGTGGTTCAGGGGGATTTCTGGGGCCAACGTCCTGACTTTC. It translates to CAISEWFRGISGANVLTF.

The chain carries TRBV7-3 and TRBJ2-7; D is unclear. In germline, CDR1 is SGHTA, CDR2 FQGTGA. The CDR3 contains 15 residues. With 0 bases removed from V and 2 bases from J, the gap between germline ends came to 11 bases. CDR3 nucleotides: TGTGCCAGCAGCTTAACTAGACTCTCAGCCTACGAGCAGTACTTC. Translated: CASSLTRLSAYEQYF.

CDR3 DNA sequence: TGTGCCAGCAGCTCCAGGGACAGGGGGCCCGCTGAAGCTTTCTTT. Amino acids: CASSSRDRGPAEAFF. The chain recombines TRBV7-3 with TRBJ1-1; 12 bases map to TRBD1. Trimming took 4 bases from V and 6 from J; bases not matched to a gene: 6. Germline CDR1 and CDR2: SGHTA and FQGTGA. This CDR3 contains 15 residues.

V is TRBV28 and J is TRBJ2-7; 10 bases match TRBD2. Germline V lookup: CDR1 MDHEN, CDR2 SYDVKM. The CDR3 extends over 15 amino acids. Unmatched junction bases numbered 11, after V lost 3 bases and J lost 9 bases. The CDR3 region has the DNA TGTGCCAGCAGTTTTGCAAGTCTAGCGGGAGCGGGGCAGTACTTC. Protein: CASSFASLAGAGQYF.

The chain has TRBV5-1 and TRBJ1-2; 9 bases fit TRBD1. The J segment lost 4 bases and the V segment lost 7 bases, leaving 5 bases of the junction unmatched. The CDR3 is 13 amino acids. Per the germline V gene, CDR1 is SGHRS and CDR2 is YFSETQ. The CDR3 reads CASARQGVYGYTF. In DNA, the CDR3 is TGCGCCAGCGCACGACAGGGGGTCTATGGCTACACCTTC. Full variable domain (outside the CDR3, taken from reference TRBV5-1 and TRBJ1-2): KAGVTQTPRYLIKTRGQQVTLSCSPISGHRSVSWYQQTPGQGLQFLFEYFSETQRNKGNFPGRFSGRQFSNSRSEMNVSTLELGDSALYLCASARQGVYGYTFGSGTRLTVV.

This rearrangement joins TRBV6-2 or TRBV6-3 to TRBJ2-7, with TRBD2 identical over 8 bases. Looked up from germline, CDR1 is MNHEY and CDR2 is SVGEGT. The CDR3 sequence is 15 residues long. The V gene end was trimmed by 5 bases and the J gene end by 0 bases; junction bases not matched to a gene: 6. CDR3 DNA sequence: TGTGCCAGCAGTCCCACTAGCGGTAACTCCTACGAGCAGTACTTC. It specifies CASSPTSGNSYEQYF.